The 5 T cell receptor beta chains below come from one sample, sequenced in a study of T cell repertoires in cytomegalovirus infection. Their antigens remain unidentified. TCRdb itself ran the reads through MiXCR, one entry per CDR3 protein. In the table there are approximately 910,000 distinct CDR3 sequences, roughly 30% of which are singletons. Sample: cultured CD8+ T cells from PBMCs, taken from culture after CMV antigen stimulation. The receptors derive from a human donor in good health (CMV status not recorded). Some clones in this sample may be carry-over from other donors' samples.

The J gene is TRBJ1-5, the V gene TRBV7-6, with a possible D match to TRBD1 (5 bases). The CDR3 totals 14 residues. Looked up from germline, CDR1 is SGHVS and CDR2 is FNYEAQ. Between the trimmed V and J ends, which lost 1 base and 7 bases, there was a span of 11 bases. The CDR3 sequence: CASSLVSGEQPQHF. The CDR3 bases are TGTGCCAGCAGCTTAGTATCGGGGGAACAGCCCCAGCATTTT.

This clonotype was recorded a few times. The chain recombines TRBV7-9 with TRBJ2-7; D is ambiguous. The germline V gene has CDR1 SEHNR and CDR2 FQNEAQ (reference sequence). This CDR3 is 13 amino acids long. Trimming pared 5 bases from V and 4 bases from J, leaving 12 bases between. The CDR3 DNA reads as TGTGCCAGCAGCCCTTCGGACGGATACGAGCAGTACTTC. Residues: CASSPSDGYEQYF.

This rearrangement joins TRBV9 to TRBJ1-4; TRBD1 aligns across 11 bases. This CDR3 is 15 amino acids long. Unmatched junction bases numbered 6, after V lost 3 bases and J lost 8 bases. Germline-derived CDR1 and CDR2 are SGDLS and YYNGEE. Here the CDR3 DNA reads TGTGCCAGCAGCGGGACAGGGGGCCCGGGAGAAAAACTGTTTTTT. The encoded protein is CASSGTGGPGEKLFF.

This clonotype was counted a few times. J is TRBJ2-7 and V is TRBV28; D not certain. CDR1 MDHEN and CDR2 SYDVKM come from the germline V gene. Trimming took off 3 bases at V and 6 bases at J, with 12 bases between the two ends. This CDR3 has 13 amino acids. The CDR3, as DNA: TGTGCCAGCAGTTTTATGGGAATTGGCGAGCAGTACGTC. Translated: CASSFMGIGEQYV.

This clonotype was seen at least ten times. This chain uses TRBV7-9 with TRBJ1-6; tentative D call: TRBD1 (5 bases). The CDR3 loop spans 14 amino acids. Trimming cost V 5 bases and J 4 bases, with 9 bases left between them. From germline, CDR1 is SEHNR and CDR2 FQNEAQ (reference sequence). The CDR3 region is CASSEDRYNSPLHF. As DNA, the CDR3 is TGTGCCAGCAGCGAAGACAGATATAATTCACCCCTCCACTTT.